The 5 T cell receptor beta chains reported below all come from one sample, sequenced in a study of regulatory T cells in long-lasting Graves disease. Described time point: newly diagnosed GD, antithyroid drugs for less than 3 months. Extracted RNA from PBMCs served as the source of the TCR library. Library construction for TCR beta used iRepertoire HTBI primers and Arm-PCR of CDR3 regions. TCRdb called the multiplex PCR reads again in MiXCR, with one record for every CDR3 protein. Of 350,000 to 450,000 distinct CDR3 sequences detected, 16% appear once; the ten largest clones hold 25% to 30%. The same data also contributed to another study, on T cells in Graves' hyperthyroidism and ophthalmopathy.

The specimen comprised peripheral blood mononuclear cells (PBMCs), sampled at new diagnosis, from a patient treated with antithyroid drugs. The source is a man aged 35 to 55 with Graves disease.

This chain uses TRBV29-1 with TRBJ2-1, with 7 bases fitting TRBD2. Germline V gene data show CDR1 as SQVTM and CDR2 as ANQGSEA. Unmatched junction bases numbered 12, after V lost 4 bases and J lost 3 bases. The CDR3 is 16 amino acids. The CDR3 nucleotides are TGCAGCGTTGTCTTCCCCCGGTGGGGGGGCTACAATGAGCAGTTCTTC. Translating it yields CSVVFPRWGGYNEQFF.

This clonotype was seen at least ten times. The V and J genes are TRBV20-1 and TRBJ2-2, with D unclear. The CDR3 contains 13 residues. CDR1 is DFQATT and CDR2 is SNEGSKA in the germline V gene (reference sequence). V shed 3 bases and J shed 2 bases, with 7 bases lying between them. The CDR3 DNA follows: TGCAGTGCTAGCGCCACAAACACCGGGGAGCTGTTTTTT. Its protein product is CSASATNTGELFF.

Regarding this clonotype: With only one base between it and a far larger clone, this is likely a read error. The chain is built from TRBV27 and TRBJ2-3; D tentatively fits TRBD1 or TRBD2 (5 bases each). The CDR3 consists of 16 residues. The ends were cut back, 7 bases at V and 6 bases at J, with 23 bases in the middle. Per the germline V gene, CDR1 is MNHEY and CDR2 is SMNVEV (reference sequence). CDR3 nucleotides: TGTGCCAGCATCGACGTCCTGGACTCACGGGGCGATACGCAGTATTTT. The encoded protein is CASIDVLDSRGDTQYF.

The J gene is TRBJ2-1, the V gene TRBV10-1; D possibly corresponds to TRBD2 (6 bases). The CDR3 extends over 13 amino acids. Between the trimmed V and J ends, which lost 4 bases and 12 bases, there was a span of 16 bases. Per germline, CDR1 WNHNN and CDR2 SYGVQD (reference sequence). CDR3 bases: TGCGCCAGCAGTGGGACCACAAAAGCGGGGCAGTTCTTC. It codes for CASSGTTKAGQFF.

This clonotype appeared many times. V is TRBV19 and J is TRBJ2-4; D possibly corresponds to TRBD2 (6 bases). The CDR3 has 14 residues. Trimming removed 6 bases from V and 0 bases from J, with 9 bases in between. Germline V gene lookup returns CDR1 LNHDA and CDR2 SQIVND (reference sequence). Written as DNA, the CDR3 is TGTGCCAGTAGGGAGGGCCCAGCCAAAAACATTCAGTACTTC. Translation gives CASREGPAKNIQYF.